This T cell receptor (beta chain) is from a study of blood T cells in healthy people across ages. The CDR3 sequence is 15 residues long. CDR1 is SGHVS and CDR2 is FQNEAQ in the germline V gene. V was trimmed by 1 base and J by 0 bases, leaving 9 bases between them. In its sample, this clonotype was seen many times. Primed by a sample-barcoded 5' primer and a J-beta primer mix, a second PCR proceeded for about 6 to 11 cycles. TCRdb independently ran MiXCR on the 5' RACE reads; one entry per CDR3 protein. In the table there are around 1.5 million distinct CDR3 sequences, roughly 32% of which are singletons.

The origin of this receptor is a woman aged 25 to 39 in good health. The chain is built from TRBV7-8 and TRBJ2-5, with D possibly matching TRBD2 (6 bases). Input material: blood. CDR3 sequence (DNA): TGTGCCAGCAGCTTAGGGGGACTTCACCAAGAGACCCAGTACTTC. Amino acid sequence: CASSLGGLHQETQYF.